The rows below give T cell receptor beta chains drawn from one sample of a study of blood T cell repertoires in COVID-19. Clones were read by immunoSEQ multiplex PCR, and TCRdb kept only the in-frame ones, dropping some. The sample holds around 450,000 clones; around nine tenths are singletons and the top ten take around 4.5%. The specimen was peripheral blood. The receptors stem from a woman in her thirties with acute or convalescent COVID-19. Both conserved end residues are part of each CDR3. The order of the fields is CDR3 protein, CDR3 DNA, clone size, D gene, V gene, J gene. D genes are given only for firm matches. Expanded clones are given a class, and other clones once, few, many or no size at all.

CASSFYSAGQGNQPQHF	TGTGCCAGCAGCTTTTATTCCGCGGGACAGGGGAATCAGCCCCAGCATTTT	-	TRBD1	TRBV5-8	TRBJ1-5
CASSQGDGGTEQYF	TGTGCCAGCAGCCAAGGTGACGGCGGAACCGAGCAGTACTTC	-	-	TRBV4-2	TRBJ2-7
CSVEVHTNTEAFF	TGCAGCGTTGAGGTTCACACGAACACTGAAGCTTTCTTT	-	-	TRBV29-1	TRBJ1-1
CASIRDFYTGELFF	TGTGCCAGCATCCGGGACTTCTACACCGGGGAGCTGTTTTTT	-	-	TRBV6-5	TRBJ2-2
CASSPIQMNTEAFF	TGCGCCAGCAGTCCTATTCAAATGAACACTGAAGCTTTCTTT	-	-	TRBV4-1	TRBJ1-1
CASSPDLVTGLAVFGSYNEQFF	TGTGCCAGCTCACCAGATCTGGTTACGGGACTAGCGGTTTTTGGATCCTACAATGAGCAGTTCTTC	-	TRBD2	TRBV18	TRBJ2-1
CASSLTSRSWGYTF	TGCGCCAGCAGCTTGACAAGTCGTTCGTGGGGCTACACCTTC	-	-	TRBV5-1	TRBJ1-2
CASRGVRGTGELFF	TGTGCCAGCAGAGGTGTTAGGGGCACCGGGGAGCTGTTTTTT	once	-	TRBV5-6	TRBJ2-2
CASSVGRGGLYEQYF	TGTGCCAGCAGCGTAGGGAGGGGGGGCCTATACGAGCAGTACTTC	-	-	TRBV9	TRBJ2-7
CASSPSSGGYNEQFF	TGTGCCAGCAGCCCTTCTAGCGGGGGGTACAATGAGCAGTTCTTC	-	TRBD2	TRBV3-1/TRBV3-2	TRBJ2-1
CASSLSGGRGTQYF	TGCGCCAGCAGCCTCAGCGGGGGCCGGGGGACCCAGTACTTC	-	TRBD2	TRBV4-1	TRBJ2-5
CASSVESSSYNEQFF	TGTGCCAGCAGTGTAGAATCGAGCTCCTACAATGAGCAGTTCTTC	-	-	TRBV2	TRBJ2-1
CASSFPDRKETQYF	TGTGCCAGCAGCTTCCCAGACAGGAAAGAGACCCAGTACTTC	-	-	TRBV5-6	TRBJ2-5
CASSAGVGHYEQYF	TGTGCCAGTAGCGCGGGGGTAGGGCACTACGAGCAGTACTTC	-	TRBD2	TRBV19	TRBJ2-7
CASRYGQGVGLDEQYF	TGTGCCAGCAGATATGGACAGGGGGTAGGCCTAGACGAGCAGTACTTC	-	TRBD1	TRBV2	TRBJ2-7
CASSKRRQGDEKLFF	TGTGCCAGTAGCAAAAGGAGACAGGGGGATGAAAAACTGTTTTTT	-	TRBD1	TRBV19	TRBJ1-4
CASSLSRANEKLFF	TGTGCCAGCAGCTTGTCCAGGGCAAATGAAAAACTGTTTTTT	-	-	TRBV5-5	TRBJ1-4
CASSQSGGNTGELFF	TGCGCCAGCAGCCAATCCGGGGGGAACACCGGGGAGCTGTTTTTT	-	-	TRBV4-1	TRBJ2-2
CAWRGGRNTGELFF	TGTGCCTGGAGGGGAGGGCGGAACACCGGGGAGCTGTTTTTT	-	TRBD2	TRBV30	TRBJ2-2
CASSIVLGPRQAGFNTEAFF	TGTGCCAGTAGTATAGTACTAGGCCCGAGGCAGGCCGGCTTTAACACTGAAGCTTTCTTT	-	-	TRBV19	TRBJ1-1
CASSSTGGRQPQHF	TGTGCCAGCAGTTCGACAGGAGGTCGTCAGCCCCAGCATTTT	-	-	TRBV27	TRBJ1-5
CAISGDSGGGQETQYF	TGTGCCATCAGTGGGGATAGCGGGGGGGGTCAAGAGACCCAGTACTTC	-	TRBD2	TRBV10-3	TRBJ2-5
CASSQDRGRSYEQYF	TGTGCCAGCAGCCAGGACAGGGGCCGGTCCTACGAGCAGTACTTC	-	TRBD1	TRBV5-5	TRBJ2-7
CASRKPGGQRGYTF	TGTGCCAGCAGAAAGCCGGGGGGGCAACGAGGCTACACCTTC	-	-	TRBV28	TRBJ1-2
CASSAWSRDRHSPLHF	TGCGCCAGCAGCGCCTGGAGCAGGGACAGGCACTCACCCCTCCACTTT	-	TRBD1	TRBV5-1	TRBJ1-6
CAWSPRDTQYF	TGTGCCTGGAGTCCACGGGATACGCAGTATTTT	-	-	TRBV30	TRBJ2-3
CAISGGEDYGYTF	TGTGCCATCAGTGGAGGGGAGGACTATGGCTACACCTTC	-	-	TRBV10-3	TRBJ1-2
CASSVGRQGHEQFF	TGTGCCAGCAGCGTAGGTAGACAGGGCCATGAGCAGTTCTTC	-	TRBD1	TRBV9	TRBJ2-1